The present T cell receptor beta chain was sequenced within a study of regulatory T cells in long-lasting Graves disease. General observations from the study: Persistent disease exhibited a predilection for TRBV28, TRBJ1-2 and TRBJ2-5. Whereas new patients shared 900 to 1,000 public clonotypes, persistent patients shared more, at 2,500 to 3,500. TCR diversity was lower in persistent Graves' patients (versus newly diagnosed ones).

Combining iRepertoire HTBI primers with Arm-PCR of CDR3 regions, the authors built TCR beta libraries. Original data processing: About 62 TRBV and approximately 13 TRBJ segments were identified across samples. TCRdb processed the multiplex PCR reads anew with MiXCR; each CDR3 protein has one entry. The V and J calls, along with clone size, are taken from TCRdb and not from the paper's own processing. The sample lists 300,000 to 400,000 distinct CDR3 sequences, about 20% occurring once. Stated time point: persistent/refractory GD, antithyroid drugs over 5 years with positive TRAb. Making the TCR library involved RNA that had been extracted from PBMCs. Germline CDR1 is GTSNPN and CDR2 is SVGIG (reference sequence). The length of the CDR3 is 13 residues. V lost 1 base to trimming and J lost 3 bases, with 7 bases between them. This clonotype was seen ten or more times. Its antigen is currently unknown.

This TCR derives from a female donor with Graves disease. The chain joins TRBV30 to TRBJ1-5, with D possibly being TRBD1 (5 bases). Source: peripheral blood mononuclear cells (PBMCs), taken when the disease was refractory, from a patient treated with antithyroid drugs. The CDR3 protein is CAWSAGTNQPQHF. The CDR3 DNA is TGTGCCTGGAGTGCCGGGACCAATCAGCCCCAGCATTTT.